A selection of T cell receptor beta chains follows, all from one sample in a study of cytomegalovirus exposure and HLA in healthy donors. Profiling relied on immunoSEQ multiplex PCR, and the TCRdb table lists in-frame clones only, not all of them. This sample has about 65,000 clones, with less than 65% found just once. Material for sequencing was PBMCs. The receptor set was obtained from a man younger than 45 in good health and CMV-seronegative. Both conserved end residues are part of each CDR3. D genes are given only for firm matches. A row's size may be missing; if present it is once, few, many or a size class.

abundance: NA; d_gene: NA; v_gene: TRBV30; j_gene: TRBJ1-6; len: 15; CDR3nt: TGTGCCTCCAGCGCCCCGGGTACCTATAATTCACCCCTCCACTTT; CDR3aa: CASSAPGTYNSPLHF
abundance: NA; d_gene: TRBD1; v_gene: TRBV5-4; j_gene: TRBJ2-7; len: 13; CDR3nt: TGTGCCAGCAGCTTTGAGGGGGCCAACGAGCAGTACTTC; CDR3aa: CASSFEGANEQYF
abundance: NA; d_gene: NA; v_gene: TRBV6-5; j_gene: TRBJ1-1; len: 15; CDR3nt: TGTGCCAGCAGATCCGCGGCCGGAGGAGACACTGAAGCTTTCTTT; CDR3aa: CASRSAAGGDTEAFF
abundance: NA; d_gene: TRBD1; v_gene: TRBV4-1; j_gene: TRBJ1-2; len: 17; CDR3nt: TGCGCCAGCAGCCAAGATACCGCGTCAGGGGGATTCTATGGCTACACCTTC; CDR3aa: CASSQDTASGGFYGYTF
abundance: few; d_gene: TRBD2; v_gene: TRBV4-1; j_gene: TRBJ2-7; len: 15; CDR3nt: TGCGCCAGCAGCCACTTAGCGGGGGGCCCCTACGAGCAGTACTTC; CDR3aa: CASSHLAGGPYEQYF
abundance: NA; d_gene: TRBD1; v_gene: TRBV27; j_gene: TRBJ1-5; len: 15; CDR3nt: TGTGCCAGCAGTTTGAGGACAGGGATTGAGGAGCCCCAGCATTTT; CDR3aa: CASSLRTGIEEPQHF
abundance: few; d_gene: TRBD2; v_gene: TRBV5-1; j_gene: TRBJ2-7; len: 16; CDR3nt: TGCGCCAGCAGCTTGGAGGGGACTAGCTCTTATAGCGAGCAGTACTTC; CDR3aa: CASSLEGTSSYSEQYF
abundance: few; d_gene: NA; v_gene: TRBV11-2; j_gene: TRBJ2-3; len: 14; CDR3nt: TGTGCCAGCAGCCCACGACAGGGCACAGATACGCAGTATTTT; CDR3aa: CASSPRQGTDTQYF
abundance: NA; d_gene: NA; v_gene: TRBV10-3; j_gene: TRBJ1-2; len: 11; CDR3nt: TGTGCCATCAGGGACATCTATGGCTACACCTTC; CDR3aa: CAIRDIYGYTF
abundance: few; d_gene: NA; v_gene: TRBV19; j_gene: TRBJ2-6; len: 18; CDR3nt: TGTGCCAGTACGATCCAAGGCAGGCAGACCTCTGGGGCCAACGTCCTGACTTTC; CDR3aa: CASTIQGRQTSGANVLTF
abundance: NA; d_gene: NA; v_gene: TRBV6-5; j_gene: TRBJ2-7; len: 12; CDR3nt: TGTGCCAGCAGCTTACAGGGTTACGAGCAGTACTTC; CDR3aa: CASSLQGYEQYF
abundance: few; d_gene: NA; v_gene: TRBV6-5; j_gene: TRBJ1-6; len: 15; CDR3nt: TGTGCCAGCAGTTACTCGAGTCCGATCCATTCACCCCTCCACTTT; CDR3aa: CASSYSSPIHSPLHF
abundance: NA; d_gene: TRBD1; v_gene: TRBV4-2; j_gene: TRBJ1-2; len: 17; CDR3nt: TGTGCCAGCAGCCAAGATCCCAGCGACAGGGCCCTTAATGGCTACACCTTC; CDR3aa: CASSQDPSDRALNGYTF
abundance: NA; d_gene: NA; v_gene: TRBV7-9; j_gene: TRBJ2-2; len: 15; CDR3nt: TGTGCCAGCAGCACACCGGGACAAGTCACCGGGGAGCTGTTTTTT; CDR3aa: CASSTPGQVTGELFF
abundance: NA; d_gene: NA; v_gene: TRBV5-4; j_gene: TRBJ2-7; len: 13; CDR3nt: TGTGCCAGCAGCTTTCAGGGGGGCTACGAGCAGTACTTC; CDR3aa: CASSFQGGYEQYF
abundance: NA; d_gene: NA; v_gene: TRBV7-7; j_gene: TRBJ2-7; len: 13; CDR3nt: TGTGCCAGCAGCTTAGACAGTCTCCGCGAGCAGTACTTC; CDR3aa: CASSLDSLREQYF
abundance: few; d_gene: NA; v_gene: TRBV2; j_gene: TRBJ1-5; len: 13; CDR3nt: TGTGCCAGCAACCGGAGGGTTGGTCAGCCCCAGCATTTT; CDR3aa: CASNRRVGQPQHF
abundance: NA; d_gene: NA; v_gene: TRBV10-3; j_gene: TRBJ2-6; len: 17; CDR3nt: TGTGCCATCAGTGAGACTGGGAGTAGCACTGGGGCCAACGTCCTGACTTTC; CDR3aa: CAISETGSSTGANVLTF
abundance: NA; d_gene: TRBD1; v_gene: TRBV7-6; j_gene: TRBJ2-1; len: 13; CDR3nt: TGTGCCAGCAGCGGGACCGACAGGGGTGAGCAGTTCTTC; CDR3aa: CASSGTDRGEQFF
abundance: NA; d_gene: NA; v_gene: TRBV2; j_gene: TRBJ1-1; len: 12; CDR3nt: TGTGCCAGCAGTGAAGGGACATATGAAGCTTTCTTT; CDR3aa: CASSEGTYEAFF
abundance: NA; d_gene: NA; v_gene: TRBV7-6; j_gene: TRBJ2-1; len: 11; CDR3nt: TGTGCCAGCAGCTTGGGAGAGAGTCAGTTCTTC; CDR3aa: CASSLGESQFF
abundance: NA; d_gene: NA; v_gene: TRBV7-2; j_gene: TRBJ2-6; len: 15; CDR3nt: TGTGCCAGCAGCTTAGGACTACCTGGGGCCAACGTCCTGACTTTC; CDR3aa: CASSLGLPGANVLTF
abundance: NA; d_gene: NA; v_gene: TRBV7-2; j_gene: TRBJ1-1; len: 14; CDR3nt: TGTGCCAGCACTCTAGGCCGATTGAACACTGAAGCTTTCTTT; CDR3aa: CASTLGRLNTEAFF
abundance: NA; d_gene: TRBD2; v_gene: TRBV6-1; j_gene: TRBJ2-3; len: 15; CDR3nt: TGTGCCAGCAGTGCGGGGAGCGGGGGCACAGATACGCAGTATTTT; CDR3aa: CASSAGSGGTDTQYF
abundance: NA; d_gene: NA; v_gene: TRBV25-1; j_gene: TRBJ1-1; len: 14; CDR3nt: TGTGCCAGCATGACCCTGGGAGGAAACACTGAAGCTTTCTTT; CDR3aa: CASMTLGGNTEAFF
abundance: NA; d_gene: NA; v_gene: TRBV27; j_gene: TRBJ1-2; len: 15; CDR3nt: TGTGCCAGCAGTTACTCCCGGGCAGGGAACTATGGCTACACCTTC; CDR3aa: CASSYSRAGNYGYTF
abundance: few; d_gene: NA; v_gene: TRBV5-1; j_gene: TRBJ2-1; len: 15; CDR3nt: TGCGCCAGCAGCTTTTCGCAGGGATCTTACAATGAGCAGTTCTTC; CDR3aa: CASSFSQGSYNEQFF